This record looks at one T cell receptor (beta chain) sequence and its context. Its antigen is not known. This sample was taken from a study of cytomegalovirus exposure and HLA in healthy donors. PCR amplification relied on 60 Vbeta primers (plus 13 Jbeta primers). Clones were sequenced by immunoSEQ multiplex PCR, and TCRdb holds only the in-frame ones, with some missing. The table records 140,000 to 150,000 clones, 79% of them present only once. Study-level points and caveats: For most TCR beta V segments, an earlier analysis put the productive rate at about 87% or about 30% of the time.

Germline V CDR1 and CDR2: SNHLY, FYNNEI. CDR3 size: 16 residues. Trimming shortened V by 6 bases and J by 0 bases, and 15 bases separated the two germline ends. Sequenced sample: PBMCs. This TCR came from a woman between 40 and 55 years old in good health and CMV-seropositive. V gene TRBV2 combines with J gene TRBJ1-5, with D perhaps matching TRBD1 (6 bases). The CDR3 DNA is TGTGCCAGCAGGGCAACAGGGTTACTTAGCAATCAGCCCCAGCATTTT. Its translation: CASRATGLLSNQPQHF.